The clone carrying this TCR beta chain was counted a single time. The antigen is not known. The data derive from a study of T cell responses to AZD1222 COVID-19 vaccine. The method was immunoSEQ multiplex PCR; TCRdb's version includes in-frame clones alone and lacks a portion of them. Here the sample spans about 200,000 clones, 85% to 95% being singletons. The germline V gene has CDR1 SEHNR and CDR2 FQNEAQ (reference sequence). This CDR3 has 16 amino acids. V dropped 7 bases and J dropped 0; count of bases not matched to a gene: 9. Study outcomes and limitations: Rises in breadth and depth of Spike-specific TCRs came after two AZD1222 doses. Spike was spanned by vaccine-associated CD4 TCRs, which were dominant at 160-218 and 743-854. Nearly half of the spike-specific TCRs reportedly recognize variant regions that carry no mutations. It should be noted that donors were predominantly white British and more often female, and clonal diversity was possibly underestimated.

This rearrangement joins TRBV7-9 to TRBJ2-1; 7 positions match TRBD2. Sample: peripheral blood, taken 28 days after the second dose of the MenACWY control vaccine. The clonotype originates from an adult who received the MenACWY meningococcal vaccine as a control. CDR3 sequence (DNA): TGTGCCAGCATCATCTCCCGGGGGGACTCCTACAATGAGCAGTTCTTC. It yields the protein CASIISRGDSYNEQFF.